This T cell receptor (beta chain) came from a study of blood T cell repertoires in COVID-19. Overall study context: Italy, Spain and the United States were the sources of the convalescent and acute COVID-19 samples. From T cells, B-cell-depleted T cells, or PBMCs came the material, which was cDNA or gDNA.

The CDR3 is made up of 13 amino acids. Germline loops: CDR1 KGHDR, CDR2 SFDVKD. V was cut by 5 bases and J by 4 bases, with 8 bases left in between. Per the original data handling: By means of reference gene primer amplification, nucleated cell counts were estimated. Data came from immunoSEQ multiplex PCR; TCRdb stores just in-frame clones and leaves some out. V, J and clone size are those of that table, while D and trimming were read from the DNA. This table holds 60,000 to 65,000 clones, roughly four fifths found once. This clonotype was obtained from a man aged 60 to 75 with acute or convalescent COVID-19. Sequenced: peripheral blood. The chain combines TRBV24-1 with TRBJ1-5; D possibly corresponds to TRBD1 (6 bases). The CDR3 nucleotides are TGTGCCACCAGTGGCAGGGGAAATCAGCCCCAGCATTTT. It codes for CATSGRGNQPQHF.